This T cell receptor (beta chain) was documented in a study of cytomegalovirus exposure and HLA in healthy donors. Study conclusions and caveats: Later work found most CMV-associated TCR beta chains apparently HLA-restricted. Reportedly, TCR beta sequences accurately predicted HLA-A and HLA-B alleles in most subjects.

PCR primers comprised 60 Vbeta and 13 Jbeta primers. Data came from immunoSEQ multiplex PCR; TCRdb stores just in-frame clones and leaves some out. The specimen's table records just over 60,000 clones. Details on this clone: No antigen is known for it.

The CDR3 is made up of 15 amino acids. Germline CDR1 and CDR2: LNHNV and YYDKDF (reference sequence). V lost 3 bases and J 4 bases, leaving 15 bases between the germline ends. The sample comprised PBMCs. V is TRBV15 and J is TRBJ1-2; D is unclear. The receptor was isolated from a man aged 30 to 39 in good health and CMV-seropositive. The DNA of the CDR3 is TGTGCCACCAGCAGCGACCGGGGTCTTGCCTATGGCTACACCTTC. The encoded protein is CATSSDRGLAYGYTF.